These 15 T cell receptor beta chains came from one sample sequenced in a study of T cell responses to AZD1222 COVID-19 vaccine. Method: immunoSEQ multiplex PCR; TCRdb's copy keeps in-frame clones and lacks some. The sample lists roughly 110,000 clones, 85% to 90% occurring once. Material: peripheral blood, obtained on day 0 of AZD1222 vaccination. The receptors stem from an adult in good health.

This chain connects TRBV4-2 to TRBJ2-2; D is ambiguous. The CDR3 runs to 15 residues. The germline gives CDR1 LGHNA, CDR2 YNFKEQ. V shed 0 bases and J shed 5 bases, with 10 bases lying between them. The CDR3 DNA reads TGTGCCAGCAGCCAAGATTGGAGTGGGACCGGGGAGCTGTTTTTT. This gives the protein CASSQDWSGTGELFF.

This clone was recorded once. The CDR3 sequence is CASSVELARSDTQYF. DNA for the CDR3: TGTGCCAGCAGCGTAGAACTAGCGAGATCAGATACGCAGTATTTT. The chain combines TRBV9 with TRBJ2-3; 7 positions match TRBD2. CDR1 is SGDLS, CDR2 YYNGEE, per germline. The CDR3 sequence is 15 residues long. Trimming at V came to 0 bases and at J to 4 bases, leaving 5 bases not matched to a gene.

The chain joins TRBV5-1 to TRBJ2-3; 8 positions agree with TRBD2. V shed 4 bases, J shed 3 bases, and the junction held 4 bases outside the gene matches. Germline V CDR1 and CDR2: SGHRS, YFSETQ. The CDR3 has 14 residues. The DNA of the CDR3 is TGCGCCAGCAGCCCAAGCGGGAGAACAGATACGCAGTATTTT. Its translation: CASSPSGRTDTQYF.

As DNA, the CDR3 is TGTGCCAGCAGTTTTCGGGGGAACACTGAAGCTTTCTTT. Translation gives CASSFRGNTEAFF. The genes are TRBV27 and TRBJ1-1; D not certain. Trimming cost V 3 bases and J 1 base, with 6 bases left between them. Per the germline V gene, CDR1 is MNHEY and CDR2 is SMNVEV (reference sequence). The CDR3 runs 13 residues.

The chain has TRBV28 and TRBJ2-3; the D gene could be TRBD1 or TRBD2 (5 bases each). V was trimmed by 8 bases and J by 1 base, leaving 10 bases between them. CDR1 and CDR2 (germline): MDHEN, SYDVKM. The CDR3 is 13 residues long. The CDR3 reads CASLLGGTDTQYF. DNA for the CDR3: TGTGCCAGCCTTTTGGGGGGCACAGATACGCAGTATTTT. Full variable domain (missing parts from reference TRBV28 and TRBJ2-3): DVKVTQSSRYLVKRTGEKVFLECVQDMDHENMFWYRQDPGLGLRLIYFSYDVKMKEKGDIPEGYSVSREKKERFSLILESASTNQTSMYLCASLLGGTDTQYFGPGTRLTVL.

V gene TRBV2 combines with J gene TRBJ2-7, with D uncertain. The CDR3 runs to 10 residues. Germline V gives CDR1 SNHLY, CDR2 FYNNEI. The V end lost 5 bases, the J end lost 3 bases, and 2 bases lay between the germline ends. The CDR3 protein is CASSHYEQYF. The DNA of the CDR3 is TGTGCCAGCAGTCACTACGAGCAGTACTTC.

The rearrangement uses TRBV28 and TRBJ2-3, with D perhaps matching TRBD1 (5 bases). The germline CDR1 and CDR2 sequences are MDHEN and SYDVKM. The CDR3 contains 14 residues. V dropped 2 bases and J dropped 6 bases, with 12 bases sitting between them. The CDR3 is CASSLQGIMDTQYF. CDR3 sequence (DNA): TGTGCCAGCAGTTTACAGGGAATAATGGATACGCAGTATTTT.

V and J are TRBV7-3 and TRBJ2-6, with 7 nucleotides matching TRBD1. The CDR3 has 18 residues. The V and J ends lost 5 bases and 0 bases, in that order; junction bases with no gene match: 10. Germline lookup yields CDR1 SGHTA and CDR2 FQGTGA. This chain's CDR3 is CASSPGDRISSGANVLTF. For the CDR3, the DNA is TGTGCCAGCAGCCCAGGGGACAGAATCTCCTCTGGGGCCAACGTCCTGACTTTC.

In this sample, this clone turned up once. The CDR3 DNA is TGTGCCAGCAGTTTACGGGCATCCGGAAACACCATATATTTT. This translates into CASSLRASGNTIYF. This chain joins TRBV27 and TRBJ1-3; D is undetermined. V gave up 2 bases and J gave up 4 bases, with 9 bases separating them. CDR3 length: 14 residues. CDR1 and CDR2 from the germline V gene are MNHEY and SMNVEV (reference sequence).

The chain joins TRBV27 to TRBJ2-1; no clear D gene. This CDR3 contains 16 residues. CDR1 MNHEY and CDR2 SMNVEV come from the germline V gene (reference sequence). Trimming stripped 2 bases from V and 5 bases from J, with 16 bases between. DNA of the CDR3: TGTGCCAGCAGTTTAAAGGCTTTTCGAGACAACAATGAGCAGTTCTTC. Its protein is CASSLKAFRDNNEQFF.

The rearrangement links TRBV5-1 to TRBJ2-2, with D maybe TRBD2 (5 bases). The germline V gene has CDR1 SGHRS and CDR2 YFSETQ. Trimming stripped 7 bases from V and 6 bases from J, with 13 bases between. This CDR3 comprises 13 residues. CDR3 in DNA: TGCGCCAGCCGGGAAAAGATGGCCGGGGAGCTGTTTTTT. It translates to CASREKMAGELFF.

This clone is a singleton in its sample. This chain links TRBV3-1 (or the pseudogene TRBV3-2) with TRBJ2-7, with D perhaps assigned TRBD1 or TRBD2 (5 bases each). The germline V gene encodes CDR1 LGHDT and CDR2 YNNKEL (reference sequence). The CDR3 spans 14 residues. The V end was cut by 2 bases, the J end by 7 bases, with 15 bases between. This CDR3 is CASSQRPGPGEQYF. As DNA, the CDR3 is TGTGCCAGCAGCCAACGGCCGGGGCCCGGGGAGCAGTACTTC.

Worth noting for this clone: Other nucleotide sequences from this sample produce the same CDR3. The chain joins TRBV2 to TRBJ1-1; 8 positions match TRBD1. The CDR3 contains 13 residues. V lost 6 bases, J lost 5 bases, and 5 bases stayed unmatched. CDR1 and CDR2 (germline): SNHLY, FYNNEI. In DNA form, the CDR3 reads TGTGCCAGCAGCGGACAGGGAGGGACTGAAGCTTTCTTT. Translated, it gives CASSGQGGTEAFF. Full variable domain (missing parts from reference TRBV2 and TRBJ1-1): EPEVTQTPSHQVTQMGQEVILRCVPISNHLYFYWYRQILGQKVEFLVSFYNNEISEKSEIFDDQFSVERPDGSNFTLKIRSTKLEDSAMYFCASSGQGGTEAFFGQGTRLTVV.

The chain uses TRBV5-1 and TRBJ2-6, with D possibly called TRBD1 or TRBD2 (5 bases each). This CDR3 has 14 amino acids. Between the trimmed V and J ends, which lost 8 bases and 2 bases, there was a span of 11 bases. The V gene's germline CDR1 is SGHRS and CDR2 YFSETQ. CDR3 bases: TGCGCCAGTAAGTCGGGGCCTGGGGCCAACGTCCTGACTTTC. This sequence encodes CASKSGPGANVLTF. The variable domain in full, with the rest retrieved from reference TRBV5-1 and TRBJ2-6, is KAGVTQTPRYLIKTRGQQVTLSCSPISGHRSVSWYQQTPGQGLQFLFEYFSETQRNKGNFPGRFSGRQFSNSRSEMNVSTLELGDSALYLCASKSGPGANVLTFGAGSRLTVL.

The CDR3 nucleotides read TGTGCCAGCTCGCCCGGACTAGCGGGAGTCGGAGGGGAGCTGTTTTTT. It encodes CASSPGLAGVGGELFF. The gene calls are TRBV18 and TRBJ2-2; 13 positions match TRBD2. This CDR3 is 16 amino acids long. The junction had 9 bases not matched to a gene; V was cut back by 6 bases and J by 8 bases. Germline V gene lookup returns CDR1 KGHSH and CDR2 LQKENI.